What follows is one T cell receptor beta chain and its context. The sample is drawn from a study of cytotoxic CD8 clonotypes in ibrutinib-treated CLL. V lost 8 bases and J lost 2; bases outside the gene matches: 9. This CDR3 region has 14 residues. Per the germline V gene, CDR1 is SGHNT and CDR2 is YYREEE (reference sequence). Clones were sequenced by immunoSEQ multiplex PCR, and TCRdb holds only the in-frame ones, with some missing. The sample holds over 100,000 clones, more than 55% seen once. This specimen consisted of PBMCs, obtained after 24 months of ibrutinib treatment. This receptor was obtained from a human donor with chronic lymphocytic leukemia. V is TRBV5-4 and J is TRBJ2-5; TRBD2 matches 7 bases. CDR3 loop: CASKQAGRQETQYF. CDR3 coding DNA: TGTGCCAGTAAGCAAGCGGGGCGGCAAGAGACCCAGTACTTC. Looking up the rest from reference TRBV5-4 and TRBJ2-5 gives the full variable domain: ETGVTQSPTHLIKTRGQQVTLRCSSQSGHNTVSWYQQALGQGPQFIFQYYREEENGRGNFPPRFSGLQFPNYSSELNVNALELDDSALYLCASKQAGRQETQYFGPGTRLLVL.